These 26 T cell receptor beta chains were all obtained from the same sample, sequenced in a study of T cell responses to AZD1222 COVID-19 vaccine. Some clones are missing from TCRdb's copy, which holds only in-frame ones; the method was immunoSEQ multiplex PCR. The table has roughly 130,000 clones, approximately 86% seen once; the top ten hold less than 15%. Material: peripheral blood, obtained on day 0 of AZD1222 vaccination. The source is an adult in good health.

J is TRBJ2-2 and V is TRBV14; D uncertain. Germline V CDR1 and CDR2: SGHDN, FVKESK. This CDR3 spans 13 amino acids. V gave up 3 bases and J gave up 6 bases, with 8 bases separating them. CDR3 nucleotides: TGTGCCAGCAGCCAGAGGTACCCCGGGGAGCTGTTTTTT. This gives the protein CASSQRYPGELFF.

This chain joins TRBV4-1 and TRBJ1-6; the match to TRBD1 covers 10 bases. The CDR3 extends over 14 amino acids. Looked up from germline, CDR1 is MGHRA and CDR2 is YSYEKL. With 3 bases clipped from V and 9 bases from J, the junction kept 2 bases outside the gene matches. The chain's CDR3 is CASSQDRGASPLHF. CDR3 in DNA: TGCGCCAGCAGCCAGGACAGGGGGGCTTCACCCCTCCACTTT.

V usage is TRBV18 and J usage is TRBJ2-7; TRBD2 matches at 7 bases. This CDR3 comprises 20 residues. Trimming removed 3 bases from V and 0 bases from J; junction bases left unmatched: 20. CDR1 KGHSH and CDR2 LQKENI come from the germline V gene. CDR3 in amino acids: CASSPNRRQPPSGGSYEQYF. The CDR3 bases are TGTGCCAGCTCACCCAACAGAAGACAACCCCCGTCGGGGGGCTCCTACGAGCAGTACTTC.

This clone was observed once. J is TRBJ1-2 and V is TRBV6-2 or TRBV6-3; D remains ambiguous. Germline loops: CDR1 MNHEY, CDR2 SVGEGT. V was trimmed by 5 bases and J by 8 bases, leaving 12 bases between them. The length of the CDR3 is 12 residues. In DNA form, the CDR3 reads TGTGCCAGCAGTGATGGCCCGCGGGGCTACACCTTC. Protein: CASSDGPRGYTF.

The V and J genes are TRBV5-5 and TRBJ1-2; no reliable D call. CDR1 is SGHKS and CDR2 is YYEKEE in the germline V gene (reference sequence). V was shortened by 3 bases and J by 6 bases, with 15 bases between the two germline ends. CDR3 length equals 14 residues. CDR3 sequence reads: CASSYGTFMDGYTF. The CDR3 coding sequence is TGTGCCAGCAGCTATGGAACGTTTATGGATGGCTACACCTTC.

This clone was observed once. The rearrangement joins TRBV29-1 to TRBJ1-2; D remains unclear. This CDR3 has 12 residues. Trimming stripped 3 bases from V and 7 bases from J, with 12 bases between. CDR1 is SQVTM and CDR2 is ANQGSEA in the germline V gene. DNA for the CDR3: TGCAGCGTTGATTGGGAGTACCGTGGCTACACCTTC. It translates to CSVDWEYRGYTF.

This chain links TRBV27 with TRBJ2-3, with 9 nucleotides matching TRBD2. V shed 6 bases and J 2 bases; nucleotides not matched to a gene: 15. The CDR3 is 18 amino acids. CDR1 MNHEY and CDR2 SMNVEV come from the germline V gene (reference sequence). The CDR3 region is CASRPLAGPGQITDTQYF. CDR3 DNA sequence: TGTGCCAGCAGGCCACTAGCGGGCCCGGGACAGATCACAGATACGCAGTATTTT.

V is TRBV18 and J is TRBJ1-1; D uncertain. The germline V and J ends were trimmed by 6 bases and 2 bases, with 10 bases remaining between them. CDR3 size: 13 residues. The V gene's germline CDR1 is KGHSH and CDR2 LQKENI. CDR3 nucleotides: TGTGCCAGCTCGGTCCAGTCAAACACTGAAGCTTTCTTT. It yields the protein CASSVQSNTEAFF.

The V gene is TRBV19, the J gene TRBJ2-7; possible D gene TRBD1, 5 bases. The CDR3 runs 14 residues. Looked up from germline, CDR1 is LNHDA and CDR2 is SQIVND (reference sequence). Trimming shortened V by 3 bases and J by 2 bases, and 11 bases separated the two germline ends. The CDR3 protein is CASSIGAPTYEQYF. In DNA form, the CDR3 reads TGTGCCAGTAGTATTGGGGCACCGACCTACGAGCAGTACTTC.

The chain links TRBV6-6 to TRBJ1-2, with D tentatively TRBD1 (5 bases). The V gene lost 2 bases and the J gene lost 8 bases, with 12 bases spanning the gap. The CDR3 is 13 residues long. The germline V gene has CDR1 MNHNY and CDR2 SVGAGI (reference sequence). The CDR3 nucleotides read TGTGCCAGCAGTTACGGAGGGGAGGGCGGCTACACCTTC. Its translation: CASSYGGEGGYTF.

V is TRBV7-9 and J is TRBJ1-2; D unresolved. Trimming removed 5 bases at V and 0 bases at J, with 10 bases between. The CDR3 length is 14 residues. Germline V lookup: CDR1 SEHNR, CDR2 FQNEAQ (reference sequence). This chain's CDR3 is CASSTDGANYGYTF. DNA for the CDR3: TGTGCCAGCAGCACGGACGGGGCTAACTATGGCTACACCTTC.

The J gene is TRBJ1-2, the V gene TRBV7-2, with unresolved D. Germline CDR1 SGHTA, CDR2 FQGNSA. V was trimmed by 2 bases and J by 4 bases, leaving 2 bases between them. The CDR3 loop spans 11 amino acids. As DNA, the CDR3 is TGTGCCAGCAGCTTAACCTATGGCTACACCTTC. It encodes CASSLTYGYTF.

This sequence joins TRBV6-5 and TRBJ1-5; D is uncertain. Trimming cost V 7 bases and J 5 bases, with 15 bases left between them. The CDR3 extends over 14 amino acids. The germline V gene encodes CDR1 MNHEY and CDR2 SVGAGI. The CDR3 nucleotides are TGTGCCAGCAATCAAGGACGGATGGATCAGCCCCAGCATTTT. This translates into CASNQGRMDQPQHF.

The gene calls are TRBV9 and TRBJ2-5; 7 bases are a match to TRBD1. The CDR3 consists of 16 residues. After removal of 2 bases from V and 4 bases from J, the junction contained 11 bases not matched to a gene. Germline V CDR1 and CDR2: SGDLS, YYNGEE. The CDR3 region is CASSVGARGIGETQYF. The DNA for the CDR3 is TGTGCCAGCAGCGTCGGGGCCAGGGGGATAGGAGAGACCCAGTACTTC.

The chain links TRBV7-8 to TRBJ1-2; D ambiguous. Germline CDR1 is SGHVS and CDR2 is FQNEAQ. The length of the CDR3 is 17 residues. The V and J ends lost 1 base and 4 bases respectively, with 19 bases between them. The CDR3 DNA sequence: TGTGCCAGCAGCTTAGAGGAGTGGGTGGGCAGACCCTATGGCTACACCTTC. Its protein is CASSLEEWVGRPYGYTF.

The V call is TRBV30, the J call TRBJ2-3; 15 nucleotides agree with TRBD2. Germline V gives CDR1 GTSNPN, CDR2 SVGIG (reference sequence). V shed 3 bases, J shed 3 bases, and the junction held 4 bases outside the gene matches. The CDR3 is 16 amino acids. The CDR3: CAWSSGTSGRTDTQYF. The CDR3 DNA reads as TGTGCCTGGAGCTCCGGGACTAGCGGGAGGACAGATACGCAGTATTTT.

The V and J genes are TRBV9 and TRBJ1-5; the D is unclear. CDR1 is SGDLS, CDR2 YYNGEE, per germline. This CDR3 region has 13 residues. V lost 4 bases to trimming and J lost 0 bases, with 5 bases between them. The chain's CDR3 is CASSPYSNQPQHF. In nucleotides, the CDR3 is TGTGCCAGCAGCCCTTATAGCAATCAGCCCCAGCATTTT.

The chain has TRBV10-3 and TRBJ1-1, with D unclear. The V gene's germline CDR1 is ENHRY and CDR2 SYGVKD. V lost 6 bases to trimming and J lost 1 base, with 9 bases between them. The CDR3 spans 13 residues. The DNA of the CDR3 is TGTGCCATCAGAATCGAGGGGAACACTGAAGCTTTCTTT. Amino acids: CAIRIEGNTEAFF.

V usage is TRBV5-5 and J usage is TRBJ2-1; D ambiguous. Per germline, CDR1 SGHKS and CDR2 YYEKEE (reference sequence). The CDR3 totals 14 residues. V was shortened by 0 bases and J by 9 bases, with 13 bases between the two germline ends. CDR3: CASSLGGSRGEQFF. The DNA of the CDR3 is TGTGCCAGCAGCTTGGGAGGCAGCCGTGGTGAGCAGTTCTTC.

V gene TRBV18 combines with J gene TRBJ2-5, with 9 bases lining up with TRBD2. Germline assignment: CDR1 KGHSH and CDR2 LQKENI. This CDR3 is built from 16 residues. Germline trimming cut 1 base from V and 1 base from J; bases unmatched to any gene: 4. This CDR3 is CASSPRGGRVQETQYF. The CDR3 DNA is TGTGCCAGCTCACCACGGGGCGGGAGGGTCCAAGAGACCCAGTACTTC. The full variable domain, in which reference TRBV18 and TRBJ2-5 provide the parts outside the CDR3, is NAGVMQNPRHLVRRRGQEARLRCSPMKGHSHVYWYRQLPEEGLKFMVYLQKENIIDESGMPKERFSAEFPKEGPSILRIQQVVRGDSAAYFCASSPRGGRVQETQYFGPGTRLLVL.

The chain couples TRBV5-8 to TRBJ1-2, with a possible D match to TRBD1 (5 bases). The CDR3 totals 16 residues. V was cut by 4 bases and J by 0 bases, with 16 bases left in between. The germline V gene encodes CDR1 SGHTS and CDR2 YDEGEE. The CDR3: CASSVDGTEANYGYTF. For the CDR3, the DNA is TGTGCCAGCAGCGTAGACGGGACGGAGGCTAACTATGGCTACACCTTC.

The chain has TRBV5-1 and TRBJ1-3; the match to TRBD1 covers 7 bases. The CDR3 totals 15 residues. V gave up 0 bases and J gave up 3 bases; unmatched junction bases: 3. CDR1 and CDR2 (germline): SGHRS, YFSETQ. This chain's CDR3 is CASSLGQGGGNTIYF. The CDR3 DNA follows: TGCGCCAGCAGCTTGGGACAGGGCGGTGGAAACACCATATATTTT.

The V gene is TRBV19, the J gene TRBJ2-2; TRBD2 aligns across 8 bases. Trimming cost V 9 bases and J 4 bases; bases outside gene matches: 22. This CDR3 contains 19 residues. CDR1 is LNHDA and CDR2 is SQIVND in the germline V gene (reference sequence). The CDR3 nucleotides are TGTGCCAGCAGCAGGGGCGGGGGGAACCCCCCCCGAGGCACCGGGGAGCTGTTTTTT. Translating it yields CASSRGGGNPPRGTGELFF.

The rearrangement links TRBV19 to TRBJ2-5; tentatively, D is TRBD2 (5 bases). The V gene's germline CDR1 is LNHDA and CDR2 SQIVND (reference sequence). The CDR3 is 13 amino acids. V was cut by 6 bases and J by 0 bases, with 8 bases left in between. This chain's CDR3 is CASRREDQETQYF. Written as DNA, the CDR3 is TGTGCCAGTAGACGGGAAGACCAAGAGACCCAGTACTTC.

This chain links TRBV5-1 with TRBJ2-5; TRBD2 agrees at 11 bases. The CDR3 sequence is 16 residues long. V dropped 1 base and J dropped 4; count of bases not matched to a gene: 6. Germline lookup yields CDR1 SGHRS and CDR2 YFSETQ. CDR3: CASSLLLAGGTETQYF. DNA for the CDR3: TGCGCCAGCAGCTTGTTGCTAGCGGGAGGTACAGAGACCCAGTACTTC.

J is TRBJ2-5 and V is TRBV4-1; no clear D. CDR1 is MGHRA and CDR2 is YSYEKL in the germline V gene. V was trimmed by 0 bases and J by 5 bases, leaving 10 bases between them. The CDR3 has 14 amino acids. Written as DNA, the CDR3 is TGCGCCAGCAGCCAAGATTCGAGACTTGAGACCCAGTACTTC. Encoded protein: CASSQDSRLETQYF.